The rows below give T cell receptor beta chains drawn from one sample of a study of T-cell memory formation after mild COVID-19. One entry per CDR3 protein, called by TCRdb with MiXCR from the 5' RACE reads. The repertoire holds some 120,000 distinct CDR3 sequences, with roughly 6.2% as singletons. Sequences were obtained from PBMCs or a T cell subset sorted from them (not recorded which). These receptor sequences come from an adult woman who had mild COVID-19 (a few samples of this study predate the infection). Cell type and time point are not known. Each CDR3 is given with its conserved first and last residue. D genes are given only for firm matches. The listing skips clone size in some rows; elsewhere it reads once, few, many or a size class.

>17|TRBV28|NA|few|TRBJ2-7
TGTGCCAGCAATTTCCGTAACACAGGTTCTGGGAGCTACGAGCAGTACTTC
CASNFRNTGSGSYEQYF
>14|TRBV20-1|NA|few|TRBJ2-3
TGCAGTGCTAGTCGCTTACAGGGGGGGGATACGCAGTATTTT
CSASRLQGGDTQYF
>14|TRBV25-1|NA|few|TRBJ2-5
TGTGCCAGCAGTGAATTCAGGGGCAGGCAGACCCAGTACTTC
CASSEFRGRQTQYF
>14|TRBV6-5|TRBD2|NA|TRBJ2-1
TGTGCCAGCAGTTTAGCGGGAATTCAAGATGAGCAGTTCTTC
CASSLAGIQDEQFF
>13|TRBV18|NA|few|TRBJ2-1
TGTGCCAGCTCACCAACGACGACAGAGGAGCAGTTCTTC
CASSPTTTEEQFF
>13|TRBV2|NA|few|TRBJ1-1
TGTGCCACCCATCTGGGATTTAACACTGAAGCTTTCTTT
CATHLGFNTEAFF
>17|TRBV3-1|NA|few|TRBJ1-6
TGTGCCAGCAGCCAAGATCCCAGGGCAGTCTATAATTCACCCCTCCACTTT
CASSQDPRAVYNSPLHF
>15|TRBV12-3/TRBV12-4|NA|few|TRBJ1-1
TGTGCCAGCAGTTTGAATTGGGGGAGTGGGACTGAAGCTTTCTTT
CASSLNWGSGTEAFF
>14|TRBV7-2|TRBD2|NA|TRBJ2-7
TGTGCCAGCAGCCGGACTAGCGGGTTGTACGAGCAGTACTTC
CASSRTSGLYEQYF
>15|TRBV7-2|NA|many|TRBJ1-2
TGTGCCAGCAGCTTAACGACTGGGACCGTCTATGGCTACACCTTC
CASSLTTGTVYGYTF
>14|TRBV12-3/TRBV12-4|NA|many|TRBJ2-1
TGTGCCAGCAGTTATTGGGGGGACTACAATGAGCAGTTCTTC
CASSYWGDYNEQFF
>15|TRBV7-2|NA|few|TRBJ2-1
TGTGCCAGCAGCCCGCGGCTAGTGGGCAACAATGAGCAGTTCTTC
CASSPRLVGNNEQFF
>14|TRBV27|NA|few|TRBJ2-5
TGTGCCACCCGGGCGAGCGGCCGGGGAGAGACCCAGTACTTC
CATRASGRGETQYF
>16|TRBV19|TRBD1|few|TRBJ2-7
TGTGCCAGAATGGACCCGCGGGACAGGGGCTCCTACGAGCAGTACTTC
CARMDPRDRGSYEQYF
>17|TRBV9|NA|NA|TRBJ2-1
TGTGCCAGCAGCGCACCGCTCCGGGGCAAAAAATGGAATGAGCAGTTCTTC
CASSAPLRGKKWNEQFF
>17|TRBV13|TRBD2|NA|TRBJ2-7
TGTGCCAGCAGCAACACTCGCCTAGCGGGAGGATCTTACGAGCAGTACTTC
CASSNTRLAGGSYEQYF
>13|TRBV20-1|TRBD2|few|TRBJ2-7
TGCAGTGCAAGAGCGGGAGGGGCCTACGAGCAGTACTTC
CSARAGGAYEQYF
>13|TRBV18|NA|many|TRBJ1-5
TGTGCCAGCTCACCTGGGTTTCTTCAGCCCCAGCATTTT
CASSPGFLQPQHF
>16|TRBV10-3|NA|few|TRBJ2-1
TGTGCCATCAGTGGGGGGTCTAGCGCTTCCTACAATGAGCAGTTCTTC
CAISGGSSASYNEQFF
>16|TRBV7-8|TRBD1|many|TRBJ2-1
TGTGCCAGCAGTCTTACAGGGGGCACCACCTACAATGAGCAGTTCTTC
CASSLTGGTTYNEQFF
>15|TRBV5-1|NA|many|TRBJ2-5
TGCGCCAGCCGCTGGGGAGACGGTGGACAAGAGACCCAGTACTTC
CASRWGDGGQETQYF
>16|TRBV5-1|TRBD1|many|TRBJ2-2
TGCGCCAGCAGCCACACAGGGGGCAGTGACACCGGGGAGCTGTTTTTT
CASSHTGGSDTGELFF
>12|TRBV30|NA|few|TRBJ1-1
TGTGCCTGGAGCGGAATGAACACTGAAGCTTTCTTT
CAWSGMNTEAFF
>14|TRBV4-1|TRBD2|few|TRBJ2-7
TGCGCCAGCAGCCAAGGGACTAGGCCTACGAAGCAGTACTTC
CASSQGTRPTKQYF
>13|TRBV7-3|NA|many|TRBJ2-1
TGTGCCAGCAGCCCCGGGACTTCCAATGAGCAGTTCTTC
CASSPGTSNEQFF
>14|TRBV9|NA|few|TRBJ1-5
TGTGCCAGCGGAAGGGGGGGAGGTAATCAGCCCCAGCATTTT
CASGRGGGNQPQHF
>19|TRBV7-2|TRBD2|NA|TRBJ2-7
TGTGCCAGCAGCTTAACGGCCACAACAAGACTAGCACGGGGCTACGAGCAGTACTTC
CASSLTATTRLARGYEQYF
>15|TRBV15|NA|many|TRBJ2-7
TGTGCCACCAGCAGAGATCCAGGGGCGAGGTACGAGCAGTACTTC
CATSRDPGARYEQYF
>14|TRBV24-1|TRBD1|NA|TRBJ2-3
TGTGCCACCAGTGATTTGGACAGGGAAGATACGCAGTATTTT
CATSDLDREDTQYF
>15|TRBV12-3/TRBV12-4|NA|few|TRBJ1-3
TGTGCCAGCAGCCGAACCTATACAGGCGGAAACACCATATATTTT
CASSRTYTGGNTIYF
>13|TRBV20-1|TRBD1|few|TRBJ1-1
TGCAGTGCTTGGGACAGTATGAACACTGAAGCTTTCTTT
CSAWDSMNTEAFF
>17|TRBV10-3|TRBD2|few|TRBJ2-1
TGTGCCATCAGTGAACGAGGGGGACTAGCGGATCTCAATGAGCAGTTCTTC
CAISERGGLADLNEQFF
>13|TRBV10-3|NA|few|TRBJ1-5
TGTGCCATCAGTGAGACGGGGAATCAGCCCCAGCATTTT
CAISETGNQPQHF
>15|TRBV11-2|NA|few|TRBJ2-1
TGTGCCAGCAGCTTAGGTCCCAGAGTCGGATTTGAGCAGTTCTTC
CASSLGPRVGFEQFF
>15|TRBV29-1|TRBD1|NA|TRBJ1-2
TGCAGCGTTGTTGCCCCAGGGGGCAGAAACTATGGCTACACCTTC
CSVVAPGGRNYGYTF
>13|TRBV5-5|NA|few|TRBJ1-4
TGTGCCAGCAGCCCGGGGACTTCCGAAAAACTGTTTTTT
CASSPGTSEKLFF
>13|TRBV10-2|NA|many|TRBJ2-5
TGCGCCAGCAGCATATCCCTCAAAGAGACCCAGTACTTC
CASSISLKETQYF
>18|TRBV24-1|NA|NA|TRBJ2-3
TGTGCCACCAGTGATGGTCCCGGACAGCCCATCACAGCAGATACGCAGTATTTT
CATSDGPGQPITADTQYF
>11|TRBV24-1|NA|many|TRBJ2-4
TGTGCCACCATGGCCAAAAACATTCAGTACTTC
CATMAKNIQYF
>14|TRBV4-1|NA|few|TRBJ2-5
TGCGCCAGCAGCCAAGGGATGGCAGTAGAGACCCAGTACTTC
CASSQGMAVETQYF
>18|TRBV6-2/TRBV6-3|TRBD1|NA|TRBJ1-1
TGTGCCAGCAGTCTCACCGTGGCGGCAGGGGGGATCGGGGCTGAAGATTTCTTT
CASSLTVAAGGIGAEDFF
>17|TRBV7-8|NA|many|TRBJ2-7
TGTGCCAGCAGCCCGTCCCGGGGGCCTGCCCGCAAAATCGAGCAGTACTTC
CASSPSRGPARKIEQYF
>15|TRBV2|TRBD2|few|TRBJ2-2
TGTGCCAGCAGGACGGGACTAGCGGGCACCGGGGAGCTGTTTTTT
CASRTGLAGTGELFF